This is a list of T cell receptor beta chains from one sample in a study of early T cells in non-severe SARS-CoV-2 infection. MiXCR, run by TCRdb on the 5' RACE reads, gives a single entry per CDR3 protein. This sample has roughly 70,000 distinct CDR3 sequences; just over 20% occur once, and the top ten carry 16%. The sample was whole blood, taken at baseline. Receptor source: an adult who was a healthcare worker with PCR-confirmed SARS-CoV-2 infection or an uninfected control (not recorded which). Both conserved end residues are part of each CDR3. The order of the fields is clone size, D gene, J gene, V gene, CDR3 protein, CDR3 DNA. The D gene is left open where the match is weak. The size of a clone is reported for some rows only, either as once, few or many, or as a class for expanded clones.

- - TRBJ1-2 TRBV11-3 CASSQGPYGYTF TGTGCCAGCAGCCAGGGCCCCTATGGCTACACCTTC
few - TRBJ2-7 TRBV20-1 CSAISTGAQDEQYF TGCAGTGCTATTTCCACCGGGGCTCAGGACGAGCAGTACTTC
- - TRBJ1-2 TRBV18 CASSPGVNYGYTF TGTGCCAGCTCACCAGGGGTTAACTATGGCTACACCTTC
few - TRBJ2-2 TRBV5-1 CASSSLSGTGELFF TGCGCCAGCAGCTCTCTCAGCGGGACCGGGGAGCTGTTTTTT
few - TRBJ1-2 TRBV10-1 CASSKNGYTF TGCGCCAGCAGCAAGAATGGCTACACCTTC
- - TRBJ2-5 TRBV11-2 CASSFSQGGQETQYF TGTGCCAGCAGCTTCTCTCAGGGCGGGCAAGAGACCCAGTACTTC
- - TRBJ2-3 TRBV7-9 CASSFADTQYF TGTGCCAGCAGCTTTGCCGATACGCAGTATTTT
- - TRBJ1-2 TRBV5-5 CASSLSGTGYTF TGTGCCAGCAGCTTAAGCGGAACTGGCTACACCTTC
- TRBD1 TRBJ1-1 TRBV29-1 CSVDDRGANTEAFF TGCAGCGTTGACGACAGGGGGGCGAACACTGAAGCTTTCTTT
few TRBD2 TRBJ2-3 TRBV10-3 CARGLASDTQYF TGTGCCAGAGGACTAGCGTCAGATACGCAGTATTTT
- TRBD1 TRBJ1-3 TRBV29-1 CSGGGGEGNTIYF TGCAGCGGTGGAGGGGGCGAAGGAAACACCATATATTTT
few - TRBJ2-4 TRBV20-1 CSARLEGGTVKNIQYF TGCAGTGCTAGATTGGAGGGGGGAACAGTCAAAAACATTCAGTACTTC
- TRBD2 TRBJ2-1 TRBV6-2/TRBV6-3 CASSTLLAASYNEQFF TGTGCCAGCAGCACCTTGCTAGCGGCTTCCTACAATGAGCAGTTCTTC
- - TRBJ2-5 TRBV20-1 CSARDPAGAETQYF TGCAGTGCTAGAGATCCCGCGGGGGCAGAGACCCAGTACTTC
few - TRBJ2-1 TRBV7-9 CASRPDYNEQFF TGTGCCAGCAGACCGGACTATAATGAGCAGTTCTTC
few - TRBJ2-2 TRBV10-1 CASSDQTDNTGELFF TGCGCCAGCAGTGACCAGACAGATAACACCGGGGAGCTGTTTTTT
- - TRBJ1-1 TRBV5-1 CASSWTRNTEAFF TGCGCCAGCAGCTGGACGAGGAACACTGAAGCTTTCTTT
- - TRBJ1-3 TRBV7-6 CASSLGIPGPSSGNTIYF TGTGCCAGCAGCTTAGGGATTCCGGGGCCGAGCTCTGGAAACACCATATATTTT
- - TRBJ1-5 TRBV12-3/TRBV12-4 CASRRGINQPQHF TGTGCCAGCAGGAGGGGGATAAATCAGCCCCAGCATTTT
- - TRBJ2-7 TRBV20-1 CSALPRRGYEQYF TGCAGTGCACTCCCCCGCCGGGGCTACGAGCAGTACTTC
few - TRBJ1-6 TRBV9 CASSVTPGLSPLHF TGTGCCAGCAGCGTAACGCCCGGACTTTCACCCCTCCACTTT
- - TRBJ2-1 TRBV7-6 CASSLHGGYNEQFF TGTGCCAGCAGCTTACACGGGGGCTACAATGAGCAGTTCTTC
- - TRBJ1-6 TRBV10-3 CAISRTADSPLHF TGTGCCATTTCTAGGACGGCCGATTCACCCCTCCACTTT
- - TRBJ1-1 TRBV12-3/TRBV12-4 CASSFQRQNTEAFF TGTGCCAGCAGTTTCCAGAGGCAGAACACTGAAGCTTTCTTT
few - TRBJ1-6 TRBV7-8 CASSMGSRTRGSPLHF TGTGCCAGCAGTATGGGATCCCGGACCCGCGGTTCACCCCTCCACTTT
few - TRBJ1-1 TRBV12-3/TRBV12-4 CASSLGWNTEAFF TGTGCCAGCAGTTTAGGATGGAACACTGAAGCTTTCTTT
- - TRBJ2-7 TRBV7-3 CASSLLPGPLYEQYF TGTGCCAGCAGCTTACTCCCGGGACCGCTTTACGAGCAGTACTTC
- - TRBJ1-3 TRBV6-4 CASDYGVPYGNTIYF TGTGCCAGCGATTATGGGGTGCCGTACGGAAACACCATATATTTT
- - TRBJ2-7 TRBV13 CASSPPLTALQYF TGTGCCAGCAGCCCCCCGTTGACAGCTCTTCAGTACTTC
- - TRBJ2-4 TRBV6-1 CASSEYSKNIQYF TGTGCCAGCAGTGAATATAGCAAAAACATTCAGTACTTC
few TRBD2 TRBJ2-7 TRBV20-1 CSAPSGGAGEQYF TGCAGTGCTCCTAGCGGGGGGGCCGGCGAGCAGTACTTC
- - TRBJ1-4 TRBV2 CASSQEGGPNEKLFF TGTGCCAGCAGTCAAGAGGGAGGGCCTAATGAAAAACTGTTTTTT
- - TRBJ1-1 TRBV3-1 CASSLHEGAEAFF TGTGCCAGCAGCCTCCACGAGGGCGCTGAAGCCTTCTTT
- - TRBJ2-5 TRBV7-3 CASSLMGHPQETQYF TGTGCCAGCAGCTTAATGGGACACCCACAAGAGACCCAGTACTTC
few - TRBJ2-7 TRBV4-1 CASSQGPQYEQYF TGCGCCAGCAGCCAAGGCCCTCAATACGAGCAGTACTTC
- - TRBJ1-6 TRBV30 CAWRQGNDSPLHF TGTGCCTGGAGACAGGGTAACGATTCACCCCTCCACTTT
few - TRBJ1-2 TRBV12-3/TRBV12-4 CASTPMGESGYTF TGTGCCAGCACCCCAATGGGCGAGAGTGGCTACACCTTC
few - TRBJ2-3 TRBV19 CASSFGDPNTDTQYF TGTGCCAGTAGTTTCGGTGACCCCAACACAGATACGCAGTATTTT
- TRBD2 TRBJ2-1 TRBV11-2 CASSLDPGGRYNEQFF TGTGCCAGCAGCTTAGACCCGGGGGGTAGATACAATGAGCAGTTCTTC
- TRBD1 TRBJ2-4 TRBV12-3/TRBV12-4 CASREGQAGPKNIQYF TGTGCCAGCAGAGAGGGACAGGCGGGGCCCAAAAACATTCAGTACTTC
once - TRBJ2-1 TRBV3-1 CASRNGQEGYNEQFF TGTGCCAGCAGAAACGGACAGGAGGGTTACAATGAGCAGTTCTTC
many TRBD2 TRBJ2-3 TRBV20-1 CSAPRSGGFTDTQYF TGCAGTGCCCCGCGTAGCGGGGGGTTCACAGATACGCAGTATTTT
many - TRBJ1-1 TRBV3-1 CASSQQDTEAFF TGTGCCAGCAGCCAACAGGACACTGAAGCTTTCTTT
- - TRBJ2-3 TRBV20-1 CSARAGDTQYF TGCAGTGCTAGAGCAGGGGATACGCAGTATTTT
- TRBD2 TRBJ2-1 TRBV12-3/TRBV12-4 CASNTRGDSQFF TGTGCCAGCAACACTCGGGGGGATTCACAGTTCTTC
- - TRBJ1-4 TRBV7-2 CASSLMFREKLFF TGTGCCAGCAGCTTAATGTTTCGTGAAAAACTGTTTTTT
few - TRBJ1-1 TRBV6-1 CASSVQTENTEAFF TGTGCCAGCAGTGTCCAGACAGAGAACACTGAAGCTTTCTTT
few TRBD1 TRBJ2-6 TRBV7-3 CASSSTGSGANVLTF TGTGCCAGCAGCTCGACAGGGTCTGGGGCCAACGTCCTGACTTTC
few - TRBJ2-5 TRBV12-3/TRBV12-4 CASSLHTSAQYF TGTGCCAGCAGTTTGCACACCTCAGCCCAGTACTTC
few - TRBJ2-5 TRBV7-6 CASSSLKGAGLQQF TGTGCCAGCAGCTCCTTAAAGGGAGCGGGCCTGCAGCAGTTC
few - TRBJ2-3 TRBV13 CASSLLLGAPYF TGTGCCAGCAGCTTACTACTCGGGGCCCCGTATTTT
few - TRBJ2-1 TRBV7-7 CASSLRGDNEQFF TGTGCCAGCAGCTTAAGGGGGGACAATGAGCAGTTCTTC
- - TRBJ2-3 TRBV6-1 CASSGGPWGDTQYF TGTGCCAGCAGCGGAGGGCCCTGGGGAGATACGCAGTATTTT
- TRBD1 TRBJ2-3 TRBV6-6 CASSSLTGMTDTQYF TGTGCCAGCAGTTCCCTGACAGGGATGACAGATACGCAGTATTTT